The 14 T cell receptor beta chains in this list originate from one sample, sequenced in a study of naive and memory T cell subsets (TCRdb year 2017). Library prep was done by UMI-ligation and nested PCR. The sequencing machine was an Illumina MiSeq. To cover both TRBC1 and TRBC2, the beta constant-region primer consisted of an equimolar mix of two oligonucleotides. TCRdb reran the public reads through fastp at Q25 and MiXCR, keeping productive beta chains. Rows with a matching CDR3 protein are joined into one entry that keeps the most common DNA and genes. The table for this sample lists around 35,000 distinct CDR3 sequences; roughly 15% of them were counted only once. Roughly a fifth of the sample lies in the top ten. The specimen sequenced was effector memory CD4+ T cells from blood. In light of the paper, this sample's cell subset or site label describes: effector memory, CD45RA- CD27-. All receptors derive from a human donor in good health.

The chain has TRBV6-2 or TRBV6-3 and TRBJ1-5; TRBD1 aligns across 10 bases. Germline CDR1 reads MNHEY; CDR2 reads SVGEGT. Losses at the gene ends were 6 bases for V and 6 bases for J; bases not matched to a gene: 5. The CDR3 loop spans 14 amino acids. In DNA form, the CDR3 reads TGTGCCAGCAGATCGACAGGGGGCTCTCAGCCCCAGCATTTT. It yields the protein CASRSTGGSQPQHF.

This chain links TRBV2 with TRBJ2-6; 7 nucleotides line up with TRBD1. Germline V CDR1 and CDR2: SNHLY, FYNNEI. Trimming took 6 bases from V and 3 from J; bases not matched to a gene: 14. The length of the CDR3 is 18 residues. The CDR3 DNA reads TGTGCCAGCAGGGAAAGACAGGGTCGACTGGATGGGGCCAACGTCCTGACTTTC. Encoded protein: CASRERQGRLDGANVLTF.

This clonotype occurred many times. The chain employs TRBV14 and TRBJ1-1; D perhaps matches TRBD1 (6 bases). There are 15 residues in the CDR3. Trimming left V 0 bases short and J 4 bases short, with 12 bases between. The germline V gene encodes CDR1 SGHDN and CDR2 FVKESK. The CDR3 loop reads CASSQEGYRVTEAFF. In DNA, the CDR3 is TGTGCCAGCAGCCAAGAGGGCTACAGGGTCACTGAAGCTTTCTTT.

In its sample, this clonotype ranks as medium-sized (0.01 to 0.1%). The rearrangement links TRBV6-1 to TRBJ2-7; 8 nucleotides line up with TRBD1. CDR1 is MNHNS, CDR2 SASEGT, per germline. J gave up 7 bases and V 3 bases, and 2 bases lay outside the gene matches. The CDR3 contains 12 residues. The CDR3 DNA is TGTGCCAGCAGTGAGCGGGACAGGGAGCAGTACTTC. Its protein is CASSERDREQYF.

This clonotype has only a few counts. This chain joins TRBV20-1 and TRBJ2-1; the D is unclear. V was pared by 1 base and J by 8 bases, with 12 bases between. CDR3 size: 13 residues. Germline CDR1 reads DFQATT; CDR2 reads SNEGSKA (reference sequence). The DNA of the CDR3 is TGCAGTGCTAGAGTACCACCGAGCGATGAGCAGTTCTTC. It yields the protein CSARVPPSDEQFF.

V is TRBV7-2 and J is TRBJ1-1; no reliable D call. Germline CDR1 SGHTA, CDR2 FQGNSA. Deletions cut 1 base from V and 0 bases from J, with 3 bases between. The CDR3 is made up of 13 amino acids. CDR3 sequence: CASSLVLNTEAFF. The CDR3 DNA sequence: TGTGCCAGCAGCTTAGTCCTGAACACTGAAGCTTTCTTT.

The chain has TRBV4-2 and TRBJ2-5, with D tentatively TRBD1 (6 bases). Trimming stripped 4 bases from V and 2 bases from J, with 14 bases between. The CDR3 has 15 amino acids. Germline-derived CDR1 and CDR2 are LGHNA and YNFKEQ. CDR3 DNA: TGTGCCAGCAGCCGCGATTGGGGGCAACAAGAGACCCAGTACTTC. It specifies CASSRDWGQQETQYF.

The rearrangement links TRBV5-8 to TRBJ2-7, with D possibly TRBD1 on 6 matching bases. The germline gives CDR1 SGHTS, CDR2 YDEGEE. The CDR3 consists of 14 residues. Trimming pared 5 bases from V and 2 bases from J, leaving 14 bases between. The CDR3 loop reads CASSVQGGTYEQYF. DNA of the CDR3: TGTGCCAGCAGTGTACAGGGTGGTACCTACGAGCAGTACTTC.

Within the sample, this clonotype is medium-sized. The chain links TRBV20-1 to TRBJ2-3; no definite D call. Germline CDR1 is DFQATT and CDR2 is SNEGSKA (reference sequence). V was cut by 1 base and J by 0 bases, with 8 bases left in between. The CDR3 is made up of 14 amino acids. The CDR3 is CSARVQPSTDTQYF. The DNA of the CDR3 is TGCAGTGCTAGAGTGCAGCCTAGCACAGATACGCAGTATTTT.

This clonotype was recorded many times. In DNA form, the CDR3 reads TGTGCCAGCAGCCCTCTAAGTTCCTATAATTCACCCCTCCACTTT. This sequence encodes CASSPLSSYNSPLHF. The chain couples TRBV12-3 or TRBV12-4 to TRBJ1-6; D remains unclear. The CDR3 extends over 15 amino acids. The V and J ends lost 6 bases and 1 base respectively, with 10 bases between them.

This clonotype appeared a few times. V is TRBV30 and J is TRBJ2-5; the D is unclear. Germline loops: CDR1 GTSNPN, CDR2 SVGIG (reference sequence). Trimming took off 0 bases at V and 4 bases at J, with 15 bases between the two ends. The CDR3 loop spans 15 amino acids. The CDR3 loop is CAWSVEQIGRETQYF. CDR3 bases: TGTGCCTGGAGTGTAGAACAAATAGGAAGAGAGACCCAGTACTTC.

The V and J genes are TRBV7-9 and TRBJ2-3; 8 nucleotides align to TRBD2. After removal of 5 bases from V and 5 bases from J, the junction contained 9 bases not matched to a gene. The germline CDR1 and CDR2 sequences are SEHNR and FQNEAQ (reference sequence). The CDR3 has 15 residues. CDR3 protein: CASSAKGREEDTQYF. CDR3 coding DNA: TGTGCCAGCAGCGCTAAGGGGCGGGAGGAAGATACGCAGTATTTT.

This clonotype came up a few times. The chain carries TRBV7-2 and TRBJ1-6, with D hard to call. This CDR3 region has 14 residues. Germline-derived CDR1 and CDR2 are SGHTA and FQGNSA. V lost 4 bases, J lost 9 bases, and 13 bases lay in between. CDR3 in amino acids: CASSSFSQGSPLHF. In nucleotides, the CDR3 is TGTGCCAGCAGCTCCTTCTCGCAAGGTTCACCCCTCCACTTT.

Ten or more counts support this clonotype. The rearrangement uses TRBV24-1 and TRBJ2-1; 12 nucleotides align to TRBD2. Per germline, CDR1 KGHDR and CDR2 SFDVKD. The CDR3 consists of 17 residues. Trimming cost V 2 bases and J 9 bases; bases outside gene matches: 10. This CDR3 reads CATSDSASGRAWGEQFF. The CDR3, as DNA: TGTGCCACCAGTGATTCCGCTAGCGGGAGGGCCTGGGGTGAGCAGTTCTTC.